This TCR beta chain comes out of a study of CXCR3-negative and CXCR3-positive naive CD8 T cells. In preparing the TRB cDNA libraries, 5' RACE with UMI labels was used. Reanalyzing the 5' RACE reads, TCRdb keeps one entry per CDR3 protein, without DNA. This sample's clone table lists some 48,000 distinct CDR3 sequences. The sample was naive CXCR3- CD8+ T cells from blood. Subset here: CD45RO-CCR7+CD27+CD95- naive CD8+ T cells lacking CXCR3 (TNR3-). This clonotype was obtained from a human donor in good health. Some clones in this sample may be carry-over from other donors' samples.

The CDR3 here is CASSLSGGYNEQFF. The rearrangement links TRBV5-1 to TRBJ2-1; TCRdb calls TRBD2, which cannot be checked without DNA. This CDR3 has 14 amino acids. Germline lookup yields CDR1 SGHRS and CDR2 YFSETQ.